The rows below give T cell receptor beta chains drawn from one sample of a study of shared clonotypes between healthy human individuals. Produced via immunoSEQ multiplex PCR; TCRdb's table is partial and in-frame only. This sample has some 980,000 clones, with approximately 76% found just once. The sequencing input was memory CD4+ T cells sorted from blood. The receptors were gathered from a man younger than 30 in good health. The CDR3 runs from the conserved cysteine through the conserved F or W. Each record gives: CDR3 length, J gene, V gene, D gene, clone size, CDR3 protein, CDR3 DNA. The D gene is left open where the match is weak. Not every row has a clone size; where given, it reads once, few, many or a size class.

>16|TRBJ2-3|TRBV5-1|TRBD2|few
CASSSRTSGGTDTQYF
TGCGCCAGCAGCTCAAGGACTAGCGGGGGTACAGATACGCAGTATTTT
>14|TRBJ2-3|TRBV27|-|-
CASRPWGQSDTQYF
TGTGCCAGCCGCCCGTGGGGGCAGTCAGATACGCAGTATTTT
>15|TRBJ1-6|TRBV5-1|TRBD1|-
CASSAMEGARSPLHF
TGCGCCAGCAGCGCGATGGAGGGGGCCAGGTCACCCCTCCACTTT
>18|TRBJ2-3|TRBV5-1|TRBD2|once
CASSLASGGAGKTDTQYF
TGCGCCAGCAGCTTGGCTAGCGGGGGGGCCGGGAAGACAGATACGCAGTATTTT
>14|TRBJ1-2|TRBV2|-|-
CASSDYLSLKGYTF
TGTGCCAGCAGTGATTATCTAAGCTTGAAAGGATACACCTTC
>15|TRBJ2-1|TRBV5-1|TRBD2|-
CASRSTSGVYNEQFF
TGCGCCAGCAGAAGCACTAGCGGGGTATACAATGAGCAGTTCTTC
>11|TRBJ2-5|TRBV30|-|-
CAWSTGETQYF
TGTGCCTGGAGTACCGGAGAGACCCAGTACTTC
>11|TRBJ2-3|TRBV10-3|-|-
CAITASGTQYF
TGTGCCATCACTGCATCTGGTACGCAGTATTTT
>18|TRBJ2-4|TRBV6-1|TRBD2|many
CASSVQFGSGSLENIQYF
TGTGCCAGCAGTGTTCAGTTTGGTAGCGGGAGTCTGGAAAACATTCAGTACTTC
>16|TRBJ2-2|TRBV7-9|-|-
CASRFGGGLNTGELFF
TGTGCCAGCAGATTCGGAGGGGGACTGAACACCGGGGAGCTGTTTTTT
>16|TRBJ2-7|TRBV7-8|TRBD2|-
CASSPTLAGGTYEQYF
TGTGCCAGCAGCCCGACCCTAGCGGGGGGGACCTACGAGCAGTACTTC
>14|TRBJ1-4|TRBV7-9|TRBD1|many
CASSVGQGNEKLFF
TGTGCCAGCAGCGTGGGACAGGGTAACGAAAAACTGTTTTTT
>16|TRBJ2-7|TRBV5-1|TRBD1|-
CASSRTGTGSSYEQYF
TGCGCCAGCAGCCGGACAGGGACGGGAAGCTCCTACGAGCAGTACTTC
>13|TRBJ2-3|TRBV15|-|-
CATSYSSTDTQYF
TGTGCCACCAGCTACTCCAGCACAGATACGCAGTATTTT
>12|TRBJ1-1|TRBV28|-|once
CASRVMNTEAFF
TGTGCCAGCAGGGTTATGAACACTGAAGCTTTCTTT
>14|TRBJ2-2|TRBV6-1|-|few
CAIEKRTNTGELFF
TGTGCCATAGAGAAGCGGACGAACACCGGGGAGCTGTTTTTT
>17|TRBJ2-7|TRBV11-1|TRBD2|-
CASSYGTSGRSSYEQYF
TGTGCCAGCAGCTACGGGACTAGCGGGAGGTCCTCCTACGAGCAGTACTTC
>13|TRBJ2-3|TRBV18|-|-
CASSPDSTDTQYF
TGTGCCAGCTCACCAGACTCCACAGATACGCAGTATTTT
>15|TRBJ1-6|TRBV28|-|-
CASSLGGPLNSPLHF
TGTGCCAGCAGTTTAGGGGGACCCCTTAATTCACCCCTCCACTTT
>15|TRBJ1-6|TRBV7-6|-|-
CASSPMGQLNSPLHF
TGTGCCAGCAGCCCTATGGGTCAGCTTAATTCACCCCTCCACTTT
>15|TRBJ1-1|TRBV19|-|-
CASSPRTVMNTEAFF
TGTGCCAGTAGTCCCCGGACAGTTATGAACACTGAAGCTTTCTTT
>11|TRBJ2-2|TRBV30|-|-
CACQNTGELFF
TGTGCCTGCCAAAACACCGGGGAGCTGTTTTTT
>13|TRBJ2-7|TRBV19|TRBD1|-
CASSIQGGGEQYF
TGTGCCAGTAGTATACAAGGGGGCGGCGAGCAGTACTTC
>13|TRBJ2-5|TRBV6-1|-|-
CASRIEGLGTQYF
TGTGCCAGCCGTATAGAAGGCTTAGGGACCCAGTACTTC
>15|TRBJ1-1|TRBV2|TRBD1|-
CASKAPTGEGTEAFF
TGTGCCAGCAAAGCCCCGACAGGGGAGGGCACTGAAGCTTTCTTT
>15|TRBJ2-4|TRBV6-1|-|once
CASSEQVVAKNIQYF
TGTGCCAGCAGTGAACAGGTGGTAGCCAAAAACATTCAGTACTTC
>15|TRBJ2-5|TRBV7-9|-|-
CASSLFRGGSETQYF
TGTGCCAGCAGCTTATTTCGTGGGGGCTCTGAGACCCAGTACTTC
>13|TRBJ2-5|TRBV5-1|-|-
CASSLGGGETQYF
TGCGCCAGCAGCTTGGGTGGGGGTGAGACCCAGTACTTC
>12|TRBJ1-3|TRBV9|-|-
CASSASLGGIYF
TGTGCCAGCAGCGCCTCGCTCGGGGGGATATATTTT
>15|TRBJ1-1|TRBV5-1|-|-
CASSSSGSGGTEAFF
TGCGCCAGCAGCTCCTCTGGCAGTGGGGGTACTGAAGCTTTCTTT
>12|TRBJ1-1|TRBV7-9|-|few
CASSLVGIAAFF
TGTGCCAGCAGCTTAGTCGGGATAGCAGCTTTCTTT
>13|TRBJ1-2|TRBV30|TRBD1|-
CAWVGQGVYGYTF
TGTGCCTGGGTGGGACAGGGGGTCTATGGCTACACCTTC
>11|TRBJ1-1|TRBV12-5|-|-
CASGPDLAAFF
TGTGCTAGTGGTCCGGACTTAGCGGCTTTCTTT
>15|TRBJ2-5|TRBV10-1|TRBD1|-
CASSGWTGGQETQYF
TGCGCCAGCAGTGGATGGACAGGGGGTCAAGAGACCCAGTACTTC
>15|TRBJ1-2|TRBV7-2|-|few
CASSLSRDQVYGYTF
TGTGCCAGCAGCTTATCAAGGGATCAGGTCTATGGCTACACCTTC
>15|TRBJ2-5|TRBV7-2|TRBD2|-
CASSLGGRAEETQYF
TGTGCCAGCAGCTTGGGCGGGAGGGCCGAAGAGACCCAGTACTTC
>14|TRBJ1-4|TRBV28|TRBD1|-
CASRQGGTNEKLFF
TGTGCCAGCCGCCAGGGGGGAACTAATGAAAAACTGTTTTTT
>15|TRBJ2-7|TRBV5-3|TRBD2|many
CARSSWGAGPGEQYF
TGTGCCAGAAGCTCGTGGGGAGCGGGGCCTGGCGAGCAGTACTTC
>12|TRBJ2-3|TRBV11-2|-|-
CASSRYTDTQYF
TGTGCCAGCAGCCGATACACAGATACGCAGTATTTT